The text below deals with one TCR beta chain. Original processing notes: Amplification with reference gene primers provided the estimates of nucleated cell counts. Sequencing used immunoSEQ multiplex PCR; TCRdb keeps in-frame clones, though not all of them. That table furnishes V, J and clone size, whereas the DNA furnished D and trimming. The data contain 290,000 or so clones, roughly 89% of them singletons. Assignment of participants to cohorts was predicated upon participant-reported clinical history. This sample stems from a study of blood T cell repertoires in COVID-19. In germline, CDR1 is ENHRY, CDR2 SYGVKD. Trimming took 8 bases from V and 8 from J, leaving 18 bases between them. The CDR3 covers 13 residues.

The TCR was taken from a woman aged 18-30 years with acute COVID-19. The sample taken for sequencing was PBMCs or T cells enriched from blood (not recorded which). The J gene is TRBJ1-2, the V gene TRBV10-3, with TRBD1 as a possible D gene (6 bases). DNA of the CDR3: TGTGCCATCGGGGACAATTTTGATTCGGGCTACACCTTC. Its translation is CAIGDNFDSGYTF.